These T cell receptor beta chains were read from a single sample in a study of cytomegalovirus exposure and HLA in healthy donors. The repertoire was sequenced with immunoSEQ multiplex PCR; TCRdb's copy has only in-frame clones and lacks some. The sample yields about 200,000 clones, 12% seen once. The sequenced material came from PBMCs. Receptor source: a man aged 45-65 years in good health and CMV-seropositive. Both conserved end residues are part of each CDR3. Fields, in order: J gene, D gene, V gene, CDR3 protein. A D gene is named only where the DNA matches it firmly.

>TRBJ1-2|TRBD1|TRBV7-9
CASSPRGQSLNGYTF
>TRBJ1-2|-|TRBV5-1
CASSRQGDYGYTF
>TRBJ2-3|-|TRBV11-3
CASSLDRVGTDTQYF
>TRBJ1-1|TRBD1|TRBV28
CASSSLTGGAFF
>TRBJ1-4|TRBD1|TRBV7-2
CASSPGQGDEKLFF
>TRBJ2-1|-|TRBV9
CASSASHGGEQFF
>TRBJ2-1|TRBD2|TRBV9
CASSVRSGVNEQFF
>TRBJ1-2|TRBD1|TRBV5-6
CASSLTDRAGVTF
>TRBJ1-1|-|TRBV6-6
CASSYNSQGTEAFF
>TRBJ2-7|TRBD1|TRBV19
CASSIRGPTYEQYF
>TRBJ2-3|-|TRBV9
CASSADISDTQYF